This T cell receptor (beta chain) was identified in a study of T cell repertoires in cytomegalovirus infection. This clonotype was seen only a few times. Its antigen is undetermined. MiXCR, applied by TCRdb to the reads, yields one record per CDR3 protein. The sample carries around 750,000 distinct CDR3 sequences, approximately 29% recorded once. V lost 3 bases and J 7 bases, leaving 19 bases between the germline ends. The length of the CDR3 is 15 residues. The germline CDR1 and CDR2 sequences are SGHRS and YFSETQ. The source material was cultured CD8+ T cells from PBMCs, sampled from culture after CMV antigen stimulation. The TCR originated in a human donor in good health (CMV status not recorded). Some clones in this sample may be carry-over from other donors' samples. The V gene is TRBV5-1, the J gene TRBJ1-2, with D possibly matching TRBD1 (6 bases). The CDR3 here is CASSWRAGQGGGYTF. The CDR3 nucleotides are TGCGCCAGCAGCTGGAGGGCTGGCCAAGGGGGTGGCTACACCTTC.